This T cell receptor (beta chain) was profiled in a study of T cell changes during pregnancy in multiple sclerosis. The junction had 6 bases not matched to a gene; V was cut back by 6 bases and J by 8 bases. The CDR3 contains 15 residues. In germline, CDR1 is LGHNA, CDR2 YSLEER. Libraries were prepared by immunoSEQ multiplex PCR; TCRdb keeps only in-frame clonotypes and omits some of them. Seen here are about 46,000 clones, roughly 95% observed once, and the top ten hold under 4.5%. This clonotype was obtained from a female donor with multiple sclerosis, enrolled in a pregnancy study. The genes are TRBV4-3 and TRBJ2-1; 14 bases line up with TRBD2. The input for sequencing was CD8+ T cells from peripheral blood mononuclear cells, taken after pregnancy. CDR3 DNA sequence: TGCGCCAGCAGGGACGGGACTAGCGGGGGTTATGAGCAGTTCTTC. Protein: CASRDGTSGGYEQFF.